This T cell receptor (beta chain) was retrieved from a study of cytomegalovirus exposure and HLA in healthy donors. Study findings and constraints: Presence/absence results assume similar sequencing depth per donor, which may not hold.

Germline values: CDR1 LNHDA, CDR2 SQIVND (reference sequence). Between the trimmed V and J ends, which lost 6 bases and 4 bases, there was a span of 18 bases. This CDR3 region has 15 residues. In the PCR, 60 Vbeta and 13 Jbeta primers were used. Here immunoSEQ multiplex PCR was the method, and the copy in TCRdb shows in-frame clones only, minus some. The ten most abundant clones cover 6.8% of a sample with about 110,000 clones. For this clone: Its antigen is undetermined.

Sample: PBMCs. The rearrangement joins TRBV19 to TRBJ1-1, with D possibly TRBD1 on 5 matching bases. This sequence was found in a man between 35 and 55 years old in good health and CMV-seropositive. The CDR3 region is CASRPGGTPSTEAFF. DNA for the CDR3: TGTGCCAGTAGGCCCGGGGGGACCCCCAGCACTGAAGCTTTCTTT. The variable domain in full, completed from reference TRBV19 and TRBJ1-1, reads DGGITQSPKYLFRKEGQNVTLSCEQNLNHDAMYWYRQDPGQGLRLIYYSQIVNDFQKGDIAEGYSVSREKKESFPLTVTSAQKNPTAFYLCASRPGGTPSTEAFFGQGTRLTVV.